This entry concerns a single TCR beta chain. One junction end does not reproduce the germline sequence, and a read error may be involved. The template was RNA from unsorted bulk tissue. More than 3 cm separated this lung sample from the edge of the tumor. A modified ARM-PCR protocol with three rounds of nested PCR amplified TCRbeta. MiXCR was run by TCRdb on the multiplex PCR reads, yielding one entry per CDR3 protein. This table has some 47,000 distinct CDR3 sequences, roughly 60% appearing once. Germline CDR1 is MNHEY and CDR2 is SVGAGI. There are 15 residues in the CDR3. The data stem from a study of tumor and adjacent non-tumor tissue in lung cancer. About the research overall: Patients were aged about 31 to 85, ten or so men and 4 to 6 women, stage I to III.

The rearrangement joins TRBV6-5 to TRBJ2-2; D might be TRBD1 or TRBD2, each matching 5 bases. The clonotype was recovered from a woman aged 40-49 years with non-small cell lung cancer. Specimen: distant non-tumor lung tissue. CDR3 sequence reads: CATRSQGSNTGELLF. Here the CDR3 DNA reads TGTGCCACCAGGTCGCAGGGTTCGAACACCGGGGAGCTATTATTT.